This entry lists 31 T cell receptor beta chains sequenced from one sample in a study of T cells in Graves' hyperthyroidism and ophthalmopathy. RNA transcripts provided the source from which TCR beta CDR3 regions were amplified. TCR CDR3 underwent first-round RT-PCR with the HTBI primer set. TCRdb independently ran MiXCR on the multiplex PCR reads; one entry per CDR3 protein. Of nearly 750,000 distinct CDR3 sequences detected, roughly a third appear once; the ten largest clones hold around a third. Input material: blood. The receptors originated from a woman between 40 and 55 years old with Graves' hyperthyroidism.

This clonotype was detected many times. The chain recombines TRBV20-1 with TRBJ1-2; D ambiguous. The CDR3 spans 14 residues. Deletions cut 5 bases from V and 7 bases from J, with 20 bases between. CDR1 is DFQATT, CDR2 SNEGSKA, per germline (reference sequence). The CDR3 nucleotides are TGCAGTGCTCTTACCCAACAAGGATGGAGTGGCTACACCTTC. Amino acid sequence: CSALTQQGWSGYTF.

A note on this clonotype: Compared with germline, one end of the junction differs, possibly owing to a read error. V usage is TRBV19 and J usage is TRBJ1-3, with unresolved D. The CDR3 has 15 amino acids. In germline, CDR1 is LNHDA, CDR2 SQIVND (reference sequence). This CDR3 is CASSTTMFSGDTIYF. In nucleotides, the CDR3 is TGTGCCAGTAGTACAACAATGTTTTCTGGAGACACCATATATTTT.

The chain couples TRBV27 to TRBJ1-6; no reliable D call. The germline gives CDR1 MNHEY, CDR2 SMNVEV (reference sequence). The V end was cut by 5 bases, the J end by 7 bases, with 12 bases between. The CDR3 has 14 residues. In nucleotides, the CDR3 is TGTGCCAGCAGTGTACCGGGAGGGAATTCACCCCTCCACTTT. Translating gives CASSVPGGNSPLHF.

The J gene is TRBJ1-1, the V gene TRBV15, with TRBD1 identical over 8 bases. With 3 bases clipped from V and 4 bases from J, the junction kept 7 bases outside the gene matches. CDR1 is LNHNV and CDR2 is YYDKDF in the germline V gene (reference sequence). The length of the CDR3 is 15 residues. CDR3: CATSSPGTGATEAFF. The DNA for the CDR3 is TGTGCCACCAGCAGTCCCGGGACAGGCGCCACTGAAGCTTTCTTT.

This rearrangement joins TRBV11-2 to TRBJ1-1; 9 bases align to TRBD1. V dropped 5 bases and J dropped 1; count of bases not matched to a gene: 8. This CDR3 spans 16 amino acids. Germline CDR1 SGHAT, CDR2 FQNNGV. The CDR3 coding sequence is TGTGCCAGCAGCCCGGGGGGGACAGGGCGGAACACTGAAGCTTTCTTT. Its translation: CASSPGGTGRNTEAFF. Using reference TRBV11-2 and TRBJ1-1 for the parts outside the CDR3, the full variable domain is EAGVAQSPRYKIIEKRQSVAFWCNPISGHATLYWYQQILGQGPKLLIQFQNNGVVDDSQLPKDRFSAERLKGVDSTLKIQPAKLEDSAVYLCASSPGGTGRNTEAFFGQGTRLTVV.

This clonotype showed up just once. The genes are TRBV24-1 and TRBJ2-2; 9 bases map to TRBD1. This CDR3 has 14 amino acids. The germline gives CDR1 KGHDR, CDR2 SFDVKD. The V and J ends lost 9 bases and 5 bases, in that order; junction bases with no gene match: 6. The CDR3 bases are TGTGCCACCCGGGACAGGGCGGGGACCGGGGAGCTGTTTTTT. This gives the protein CATRDRAGTGELFF.

This clonotype has a handful of counts. The DNA for the CDR3 is TGTGCCAGCAGTTACGAGAGTTCCTACGAGCAGTACTTC. Translated: CASSYESSYEQYF. V usage is TRBV6-5 and J usage is TRBJ2-7, with D unclear. V lost 2 bases and J 1 base, leaving 6 bases between the germline ends. This CDR3 region has 13 residues. Germline CDR1 is MNHEY and CDR2 is SVGAGI.

This clonotype occurred a few times. The chain combines TRBV19 with TRBJ1-2; the match to TRBD1 covers 8 bases. The germline CDR1 and CDR2 sequences are LNHDA and SQIVND (reference sequence). V trimming: 3 bases; J trimming: 4 bases; junction bases outside the gene matches: 4. This CDR3 contains 14 residues. CDR3 region: CASSIAGGAYGYTF. As DNA, the CDR3 is TGTGCCAGTAGTATTGCAGGGGGCGCCTATGGCTACACCTTC.

The CDR3 protein is CASSHGADRGPKNTEAFF. CDR3 in DNA: TGCGCCAGCAGCCATGGGGCCGACAGGGGGCCTAAGAACACTGAAGCTTTCTTT. The chain combines TRBV10-2 with TRBJ1-1; TRBD1 matches at 10 bases. The junction had 14 bases not matched to a gene; V was cut back by 6 bases and J by 1 base. This CDR3 comprises 18 residues. Germline loops: CDR1 WSHSY, CDR2 SAAADI.

This clonotype was counted only a few times. V and J are TRBV12-3 or TRBV12-4 and TRBJ1-1; no clear D gene. This CDR3 region has 12 residues. Trimming pared 7 bases from V and 4 bases from J, leaving 10 bases between. CDR3 in amino acids: CASIPEVTEAFF. DNA of the CDR3: TGTGCCAGCATCCCCGAGGTCACTGAAGCTTTCTTT.

This clonotype showed up many times. The chain's CDR3 is CATSGRKFHGYTF. The CDR3 DNA is TGTGCCACCAGCGGGCGCAAATTTCATGGCTACACCTTC. The genes are TRBV15 and TRBJ1-2, with D unclear. Per the germline V gene, CDR1 is LNHNV and CDR2 is YYDKDF (reference sequence). The V end was cut by 5 bases, the J end by 6 bases, with 13 bases between. The CDR3 consists of 13 residues. Full variable domain (missing parts from reference TRBV15 and TRBJ1-2): DAMVIQNPRYQVTQFGKPVTLSCSQTLNHNVMYWYQQKSSQAPKLLFHYYDKDFNNEADTPDNFQSRRPNTSFCFLDIRSPGLGDTAMYLCATSGRKFHGYTFGSGTRLTVV.

This chain joins TRBV7-3 and TRBJ1-1, with 10 nucleotides matching TRBD1. The germline V gene has CDR1 SGHTA and CDR2 FQGTGA. The CDR3 loop spans 14 amino acids. V lost 5 bases and J lost 5; bases outside the gene matches: 5. As DNA, the CDR3 is TGTGCCAGCAGCCCGGACAGGGGGTGGACTGAAGCTTTCTTT. This sequence encodes CASSPDRGWTEAFF.

This clonotype has at least ten counts. V and J are TRBV4-1 and TRBJ2-7; D is uncertain. Germline CDR1 and CDR2: MGHRA and YSYEKL. The CDR3 consists of 13 residues. Deletions cut 1 base from V and 6 bases from J, with 10 bases between. The CDR3 sequence: CASSQGYSREQYF. CDR3 sequence (DNA): TGCGCCAGCAGCCAAGGCTACTCCCGCGAGCAGTACTTC.

In its sample, this clonotype was seen once. The gene calls are TRBV10-3 and TRBJ2-3, with TRBD2 matching 10 bases. Germline CDR1 ENHRY, CDR2 SYGVKD. Trimming cost V 4 bases and J 5 bases; bases outside gene matches: 6. The length of the CDR3 is 15 residues. In DNA form, the CDR3 reads TGTGCCATCAGTGGTCCTAGCGGGAGTGGAGATACGCAGTATTTT. It is translated as CAISGPSGSGDTQYF.

This clonotype has a single count. A much larger clonotype is one base distant, so this may be a read error. This sequence joins TRBV2 and TRBJ2-7; TRBD1 agrees at 9 bases. Trimming cost V 8 bases and J 9 bases; bases outside gene matches: 17. CDR3 length equals 15 residues. In germline, CDR1 is SNHLY, CDR2 FYNNEI. As DNA, the CDR3 is TGTGCCAGCGGTGCCGGGACAGGGTTATGGTCAAGGCAGTACTTC. This codes for CASGAGTGLWSRQYF.

The genes are TRBV5-1 and TRBJ1-2, with TRBD1 identical over 9 bases. The CDR3 consists of 13 residues. J lost 5 bases, V lost 6 bases, and 5 bases had no gene match. Germline V gives CDR1 SGHRS, CDR2 YFSETQ. CDR3 nucleotides: TGCGCCAGCAACCCTGGACAGGGGTATGGCTACACCTTC. The encoded protein is CASNPGQGYGYTF.

To note about this clonotype: A much more abundant neighbour one base away suggests this may be a read error. This chain joins TRBV7-9 and TRBJ1-3; D unresolved. V was cut by 5 bases and J by 0 bases, with 14 bases left in between. The CDR3 sequence is 16 residues long. The germline gives CDR1 SEHNR, CDR2 FQNEAQ (reference sequence). The CDR3 spells CASSATIGLSGNTIYF. CDR3 coding DNA: TGTGCCAGCAGCGCAACAATAGGGCTCTCTGGAAACACCATATATTTT.

In its sample, this clonotype was seen many times. The CDR3 DNA reads as TGTGCCAGCAGCACCGTTCGCACAGGGGACTACTCACAGGAGACCCAGTACTTC. It yields the protein CASSTVRTGDYSQETQYF. The chain carries TRBV11-2 and TRBJ2-5, with D perhaps matching TRBD1 or TRBD2 (7 bases each). Trimming removed 5 bases at V and 5 bases at J, with 27 bases between. In germline, CDR1 is SGHAT, CDR2 FQNNGV. The CDR3 runs 18 residues.

The chain is built from TRBV6-5 and TRBJ2-7; D unclear. Per the germline V gene, CDR1 is MNHEY and CDR2 is SVGAGI. Trimming shortened V by 6 bases and J by 2 bases, and 14 bases separated the two germline ends. This CDR3 is 14 amino acids long. CDR3 bases: TGTGCCAGCAGCCTTTTTCCCAGAGCCTACGAGCAGTACTTC. It specifies CASSLFPRAYEQYF.

Only a few counts were recorded for this clonotype. The chain joins TRBV10-3 to TRBJ2-7; D not certain. The V gene's germline CDR1 is ENHRY and CDR2 SYGVKD. The CDR3 runs 12 residues. V lost 8 bases to trimming and J lost 0 bases, with 8 bases between them. CDR3 bases: TGTGCCATCGGAGACATCTCCTACGAGCAGTACTTC. Residues: CAIGDISYEQYF.

This chain joins TRBV20-1 and TRBJ2-5; D is uncertain. The CDR3 covers 17 residues. Trimming stripped 1 base from V and 1 base from J, with 19 bases between. CDR1 is DFQATT, CDR2 SNEGSKA, per germline (reference sequence). In DNA, the CDR3 is TGCAGTGCTAGAGCTCAGGCAGTCTCTCTCTCCCAAGAGACCCAGTACTTC. Protein sequence: CSARAQAVSLSQETQYF.

There are a few counts of this clonotype. As DNA, the CDR3 is TGTGCCAGCAGCCAACCGGGACTCTCGATTGGAAACACCATATATTTT. It encodes CASSQPGLSIGNTIYF. The V call is TRBV7-9, the J call TRBJ1-3; D may be TRBD1 (5 bases). V was shortened by 5 bases and J by 3 bases, with 17 bases between the two germline ends. From germline, CDR1 is SEHNR and CDR2 FQNEAQ (reference sequence). The CDR3 has 16 residues.

Notes on this clonotype: No conserved phenylalanine or tryptophan is present at the end of the CDR3, so a read error is the likely explanation. The genes are TRBV12-3 or TRBV12-4 and TRBJ1-1, with a possible D match to TRBD1 (5 bases). V was cut by 5 bases and J by 8 bases, with 15 bases left in between. This CDR3 has 13 residues. The CDR3 region has the DNA TGTGCCAGCAGTACCGGGACTGGCATCGAAGCTTTCCTT. This translates into CASSTGTGIEAFL.

V usage is TRBV25-1 and J usage is TRBJ1-1; maybe TRBD1 (6 bases). Per germline, CDR1 MGHDK and CDR2 SYGVNS. The V and J ends lost 7 bases and 8 bases respectively, with 14 bases between them. The CDR3 is 12 residues long. Here the CDR3 reads CASTPEGGEAFF. In DNA, the CDR3 is TGTGCCAGCACCCCAGAAGGGGGAGAAGCTTTCTTT.

Only one count was recorded for this clonotype. The J gene is TRBJ2-7, the V gene TRBV7-2; 8 nucleotides agree with TRBD1. The CDR3 loop spans 14 amino acids. V lost 5 bases, J lost 7 bases, and 10 bases stayed unmatched. CDR1 is SGHTA, CDR2 FQGNSA, per germline. CDR3 nucleotide sequence: TGTGCCAGCAGCCCGTACCAGGGGGCAGAAGAGCAGTACTTC. As protein: CASSPYQGAEEQYF.

The V gene is TRBV25-1, the J gene TRBJ1-2; weak D call: TRBD1 (5 bases). The CDR3 consists of 15 residues. Trimming removed 8 bases from V and 5 bases from J, with 21 bases in between. Germline-derived CDR1 and CDR2 are MGHDK and SYGVNS. The CDR3 reads CASGAVLSRRYGYTF. The CDR3 DNA reads as TGTGCCAGCGGGGCAGTCCTTTCTCGTCGATATGGCTACACCTTC.

Remarks on this clonotype: A much larger clonotype is one base distant, so this may be a read error. The chain couples TRBV7-6 to TRBJ2-5; the D gene is possibly TRBD2 (5 bases). The germline V and J ends were trimmed by 1 base and 9 bases, with 18 bases remaining between them. CDR1 is SGHVS, CDR2 FNYEAQ, per germline. The CDR3 consists of 15 residues. The CDR3 sequence is CASSLVRMELEAQYF. In DNA, the CDR3 is TGTGCCAGCAGCTTAGTGCGTATGGAGTTGGAGGCCCAGTACTTC.

V gene TRBV10-3 combines with J gene TRBJ1-5; 9 nucleotides match TRBD1. CDR1 ENHRY and CDR2 SYGVKD come from the germline V gene. Trimming cost V 2 bases and J 3 bases; bases outside gene matches: 8. This CDR3 contains 17 residues. The DNA for the CDR3 is TGTGCCATCAGTGAGAAAGTGGACAGGGGTACCAATCAGCCCCAGCATTTT. Residues: CAISEKVDRGTNQPQHF.

This clonotype was picked up a small number of times. The CDR3 DNA reads TGCAGTGCTAGAGGACGGTTAGCAGAGACCCAGTACTTC. Its translation: CSARGRLAETQYF. The chain uses TRBV20-1 and TRBJ2-5; D call uncertain. The CDR3 has 13 residues. Germline V lookup: CDR1 DFQATT, CDR2 SNEGSKA (reference sequence). V was clipped by 1 base and J by 4 bases, with 10 bases between them.

There are many counts of this clonotype. The chain couples TRBV20-1 to TRBJ2-6; D is ambiguous. V shed 5 bases and J shed 0 bases, with 11 bases lying between them. Germline CDR1 and CDR2: DFQATT and SNEGSKA (reference sequence). The CDR3 extends over 15 amino acids. CDR3 DNA: TGCAGTGCTCTTCCCCGAGGCTCTGGGGCCAACGTCCTGACTTTC. Encoded protein: CSALPRGSGANVLTF.

This chain links TRBV7-9 with TRBJ2-3; TRBD1 matches 9 bases. The J segment lost 5 bases and the V segment lost 3 bases, leaving 6 bases of the junction unmatched. There are 15 residues in the CDR3. Germline CDR1 and CDR2: SEHNR and FQNEAQ (reference sequence). The CDR3 DNA is TGTGCCAGCAGCTTCCCACAGGGGGCGGAAGATACGCAGTATTTT. Translating it yields CASSFPQGAEDTQYF.